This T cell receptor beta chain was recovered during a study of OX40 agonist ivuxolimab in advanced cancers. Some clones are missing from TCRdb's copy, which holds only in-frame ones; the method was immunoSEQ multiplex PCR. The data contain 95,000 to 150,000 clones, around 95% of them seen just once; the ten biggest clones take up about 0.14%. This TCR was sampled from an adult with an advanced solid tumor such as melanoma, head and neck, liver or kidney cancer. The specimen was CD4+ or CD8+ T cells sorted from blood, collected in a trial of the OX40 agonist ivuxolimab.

The CDR3 region is CASSLGRGREAFF. CDR3 nucleotides: TGTGCCAGCAGCTTAGGTAGGGGGAGAGAAGCTTTCTTT. The chain couples TRBV7-3 to TRBJ1-1; TRBD1 might be the D (6 bases). Germline CDR1 and CDR2: SGHTA and FQGTGA. There are 13 residues in the CDR3. V was pared by 2 bases and J by 8 bases, with 12 bases between.